The sequence of this T cell receptor (beta chain) was determined in a study of radiotherapy plus CTLA-4 blockade in lung cancer. Study-wide results and caveats: How blood T cell clones changed early, along with interferon-beta, reportedly forecast response best.

Here immunoSEQ multiplex PCR was the method, and the copy in TCRdb shows in-frame clones only, minus some. The sample yields tens of thousands of clones, 78% seen once. Turning to this clone: The antigen is undetermined.

V shed 0 bases, J shed 8 bases, and the junction held 5 bases outside the gene matches. This CDR3 spans 14 amino acids. Germline V gene data show CDR1 as MNHEY and CDR2 as SVGAGI. The clonotype originates from a human donor with non-small cell lung cancer who had stable disease on radiotherapy plus ipilimumab. The rearrangement uses TRBV6-5 and TRBJ1-2; TRBD1 matches 8 bases. Material: peripheral blood, obtained from a patient treated with radiotherapy plus ipilimumab. CDR3 DNA sequence: TGTGCCAGCAGTTACTCCCAGGGGGCCGACGGCTACACCTTC. Translation gives CASSYSQGADGYTF.